The TCR beta chain described here comes from a study of identical twins. Regarding the study as a whole: Conclusions came from cross-sectional statistical analysis, not from following the same donors. Within beta out-of-frame sequences, the excess sharing observed between twins was weaker.

Germline V gene sequence: CDR1 SGDLS, CDR2 YYNGEE. The V and J ends lost 0 bases and 8 bases respectively, with 21 bases between them. There are 17 residues in the CDR3. Only a few counts were recorded for this clonotype. Its cognate antigen is unknown. TCRdb redid the calling of the 5' RACE reads with MiXCR, one entry per CDR3 protein. The sample records under 900,000 distinct CDR3 sequences, more than 9% being singletons. This sample also appeared in a second study, on yellow fever vaccine responses in identical twins. That work contributes: Twins' vaccine T cell response reportedly seemed partly convergent, partly personalized.

This receptor was obtained from a woman between 18 and 29 years old in good health. The chain employs TRBV9 and TRBJ2-1, with D perhaps being TRBD1 or TRBD2 (5 bases each). The sample taken for sequencing was PBMCs. The CDR3 sequence is CASSVVVSMPGRDEQFF. The DNA for the CDR3 is TGTGCCAGCAGCGTAGTGGTATCCATGCCGGGGCGCGATGAGCAGTTCTTC.